This TCR beta chain was observed in a study of blood T cell repertoires in COVID-19. Methods used by the authors: The authors estimated nucleated cell counts from reference gene primer amplification. The method was immunoSEQ multiplex PCR; TCRdb's version includes in-frame clones alone and lacks a portion of them. Clonal size and the V and J genes are those of that table, whereas D and trimming came from the DNA. The repertoire includes 200,000 to 250,000 clones, 90% of them detected once, and 2% to 3% sits in the top ten. Per germline, CDR1 MNHEY and CDR2 SMNVEV (reference sequence). The CDR3 consists of 13 residues. V shed 5 bases, J shed 3 bases, and the junction held 3 bases outside the gene matches. One Seattle source followed patients from active infection through their disease course.

The source material was peripheral blood. The clonotype was recovered from a man aged 30 to 45 with COVID-19, enrolled during active disease. The chain has TRBV27 and TRBJ1-2; 7 bases are shared with TRBD1. The CDR3 DNA is TGTGCCAGCAGTCCAGGACAGGACTATGGCTACACCTTC. This codes for CASSPGQDYGYTF.